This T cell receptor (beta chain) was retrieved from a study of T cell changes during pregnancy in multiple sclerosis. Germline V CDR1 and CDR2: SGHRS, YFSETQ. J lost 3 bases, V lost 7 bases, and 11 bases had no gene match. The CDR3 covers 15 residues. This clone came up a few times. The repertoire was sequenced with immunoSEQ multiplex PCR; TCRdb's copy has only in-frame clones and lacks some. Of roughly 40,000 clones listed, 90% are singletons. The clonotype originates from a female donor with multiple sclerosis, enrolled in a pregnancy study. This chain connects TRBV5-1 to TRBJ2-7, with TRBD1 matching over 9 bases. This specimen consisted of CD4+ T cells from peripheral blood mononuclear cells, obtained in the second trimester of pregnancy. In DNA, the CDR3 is TGCGCCAGCTTTTATCTTCCGGGACAGGGCTACGAGCAGTACTTC. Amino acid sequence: CASFYLPGQGYEQYF.